The 29 T cell receptor beta chains reported below all come from one sample, sequenced in a study of T cells after yellow fever vaccination. MiXCR, applied by TCRdb to the 5' RACE reads, yields one record per CDR3 protein. The sample has some 110,000 distinct CDR3 sequences, 8.4% seen once; the top ten hold 25%. Specimen: CD8+ T cells sorted from PBMCs, collected 45 days after the yellow fever booster vaccination. The receptors shown here come from a man between 25 and 39 years old who received the YFV17D yellow fever vaccine.

This clonotype was seen more than once but under ten times. Written as DNA, the CDR3 is TGCGCCAGCAGCTTGGCCACCCTCTCGGGCACCGGGGAGCTGTTTTTT. Residues: CASSLATLSGTGELFF. The chain has TRBV5-1 and TRBJ2-2; D is unresolved. The CDR3 covers 16 residues. Trimming removed 0 bases at V and 4 bases at J, with 13 bases between. Germline CDR1 SGHRS, CDR2 YFSETQ.

This clonotype was observed many times. The chain uses TRBV27 and TRBJ2-7; D remains unclear. The V gene lost 5 bases and the J gene lost 7 bases, with 15 bases spanning the gap. Germline V gives CDR1 MNHEY, CDR2 SMNVEV (reference sequence). The CDR3 length is 13 residues. The CDR3 reads CASSLIGNREQYF. The CDR3 DNA reads TGTGCCAGCAGTCTCATAGGCAATCGGGAGCAGTACTTC.

This clonotype showed up many times. V and J are TRBV20-1 and TRBJ2-7; D may match TRBD1 or TRBD2 (6 bases each). Germline V gives CDR1 DFQATT, CDR2 SNEGSKA (reference sequence). CDR3 length: 14 amino acids. V dropped 0 bases and J dropped 2 bases, with 11 bases sitting between them. For the CDR3, the DNA is TGCAGTGCTAGAGAGGAGGGGGTTACCTACGAGCAGTACTTC. Protein sequence: CSAREEGVTYEQYF.

The table lists this clonotype with many counts. The chain employs TRBV7-9 and TRBJ2-1, with TRBD1 matching 7 bases. V dropped 6 bases and J dropped 2; count of bases not matched to a gene: 10. Germline-derived CDR1 and CDR2 are SEHNR and FQNEAQ (reference sequence). The CDR3 runs 16 residues. For the CDR3, the DNA is TGTGCCAGCAGTAAAGACAGGGCCTCCCCCTACAATGAGCAGTTCTTC. Encoded protein: CASSKDRASPYNEQFF.

On this clonotype: It may be a read error: a sequence one base away is much more abundant. This rearrangement joins TRBV27 to TRBJ2-3; TRBD2 is a possible D gene (6 bases). Germline CDR1 MNHEY, CDR2 SMNVEV (reference sequence). This CDR3 is built from 15 residues. The V end was cut by 6 bases, the J end by 2 bases, with 15 bases between. Here the CDR3 reads CASSPWDSATDTQYF. CDR3 nucleotide sequence: TGTGCCAGCAGCCCGTGGGACTCAGCCACAGATACGCAGTATTTT.

This clonotype was counted many times. This chain connects TRBV20-1 to TRBJ1-4, with D possibly TRBD1 on 5 matching bases. Deletions cut 3 bases from V and 4 bases from J, with 15 bases between. The germline gives CDR1 DFQATT, CDR2 SNEGSKA (reference sequence). This CDR3 region has 15 residues. Here the CDR3 reads CSARGPGRYNEKLFF. The CDR3 DNA follows: TGCAGTGCTAGGGGACCGGGACGGTATAATGAAAAACTGTTTTTT.

This clonotype has ten or more counts. The chain links TRBV5-1 to TRBJ2-7; D is unresolved. V gave up 0 bases and J gave up 5 bases, with 12 bases separating them. Germline CDR1 and CDR2: SGHRS and YFSETQ. The CDR3 spans 14 residues. The CDR3 protein is CASSLGPAGNEQYF. The CDR3 DNA follows: TGCGCCAGCAGCTTGGGCCCAGCAGGTAACGAGCAGTACTTC.

This clonotype has a count of ten or more. The chain recombines TRBV20-1 with TRBJ2-5, with D perhaps TRBD1 (5 bases). V shed 0 bases and J shed 5 bases, with 16 bases lying between them. Germline V gene data show CDR1 as DFQATT and CDR2 as SNEGSKA (reference sequence). The CDR3 length is 15 residues. The chain's CDR3 is CSARDGASPGETQYF. CDR3 DNA sequence: TGCAGTGCTAGAGATGGGGCTTCCCCAGGGGAGACCCAGTACTTC.

The chain has TRBV7-6 and TRBJ2-7, with unresolved D. V lost 4 bases and J lost 5, with 18 bases in between. The length of the CDR3 is 15 residues. The V gene's germline CDR1 is SGHVS and CDR2 FNYEAQ. The CDR3 loop is CASSSPQTGWNEQYF. The CDR3 coding sequence is TGTGCCAGCAGCTCTCCACAGACGGGCTGGAACGAGCAGTACTTC.

Remarks on this clonotype: A much larger clone sits a single nucleotide away, making a read error possible. J is TRBJ1-2 and V is TRBV2, with 9 bases matching TRBD1. This CDR3 is 11 amino acids long. Trimming took 11 bases from V and 6 from J; bases not matched to a gene: 4. Germline V gene lookup returns CDR1 SNHLY and CDR2 FYNNEI. The CDR3 sequence: CAADRGNGYTF. CDR3 nucleotide sequence: TGTGCCGCGGACAGGGGTAATGGCTACACCTTC. Together with reference TRBV2 and TRBJ1-2, the CDR3 gives the full variable domain: EPEVTQTPSHQVTQMGQEVILRCVPISNHLYFYWYRQILGQKVEFLVSFYNNEISEKSEIFDDQFSVERPDGSNFTLKIRSTKLEDSAMYFCAADRGNGYTFGSGTRLTVV.

This clonotype was detected ten times or more. The chain carries TRBV6-2 or TRBV6-3 and TRBJ1-2; possible D gene TRBD1, 6 bases. V lost 0 bases, J lost 6 bases, and 17 bases lay in between. Germline V gives CDR1 MNHEY, CDR2 SVGEGT. The CDR3 covers 16 residues. The CDR3 here is CASSYSFRGAQDGYTF. The CDR3 region has the DNA TGTGCCAGCAGTTACTCGTTCCGGGGGGCGCAAGATGGCTACACCTTC.

This rearrangement joins TRBV5-4 to TRBJ2-1; no clear D. V lost 3 bases, J lost 8 bases, and 21 bases lay in between. Per the germline V gene, CDR1 is SGHNT and CDR2 is YYREEE (reference sequence). The CDR3 consists of 16 residues. The CDR3 protein is CASSSSGGAIIDEQFF. The DNA of the CDR3 is TGTGCCAGCAGCTCGTCGGGCGGCGCAATTATCGATGAGCAGTTCTTC.

This clonotype appeared many times. The chain is built from TRBV7-6 and TRBJ2-1, with D tentatively TRBD2 (5 bases). Trimming removed 5 bases from V and 8 bases from J, with 16 bases in between. CDR1 is SGHVS and CDR2 is FNYEAQ in the germline V gene. The CDR3 is made up of 14 amino acids. The CDR3 coding sequence is TGTGCCAGCAGCCCGGACTTTCGGAGCCATGAGCAGTTCTTC. This translates into CASSPDFRSHEQFF.

This clonotype occurred many times. V and J are TRBV27 and TRBJ2-7; D is undetermined. Per the germline V gene, CDR1 is MNHEY and CDR2 is SMNVEV (reference sequence). Deletions cut 0 bases from V and 4 bases from J, with 19 bases between. This CDR3 is built from 17 residues. This CDR3 is CASSLSVGLRVPYEQYF. The CDR3 nucleotides are TGTGCCAGCAGTTTATCTGTCGGTCTAAGGGTACCTTACGAGCAGTACTTC.

This chain connects TRBV30 to TRBJ2-3, with D maybe TRBD2 (6 bases). This CDR3 has 11 amino acids. Germline loops: CDR1 GTSNPN, CDR2 SVGIG (reference sequence). V was clipped by 7 bases and J by 5 bases, with 10 bases between them. This CDR3 is CALEGRDTQYF. The CDR3 DNA reads TGTGCCTTGGAGGGGCGAGATACGCAGTATTTT.

This sequence joins TRBV4-2 and TRBJ2-1; D uncertain. In germline, CDR1 is LGHNA, CDR2 YNFKEQ. The CDR3 is made up of 15 amino acids. V lost 1 base and J lost 8, with 15 bases in between. CDR3 residues: CASSQADQELDEQFF. CDR3 nucleotides: TGTGCCAGCAGCCAAGCAGACCAAGAACTGGATGAGCAGTTCTTC.

The rearrangement joins TRBV7-8 to TRBJ1-3; no reliable D call. Germline V gives CDR1 SGHVS, CDR2 FQNEAQ. The CDR3 loop spans 12 amino acids. V gave up 7 bases and J gave up 0 bases, with 4 bases separating them. The CDR3 DNA reads as TGTGCCAGCACGACCTCTGGAAACACCATATATTTT. This translates into CASTTSGNTIYF.

This clonotype was counted many times. The V and J genes are TRBV12-3 or TRBV12-4 and TRBJ2-1; a possible D gene is TRBD2 (5 bases). With 2 bases removed from V and 7 bases from J, the gap between germline ends came to 15 bases. CDR3 length: 15 residues. The CDR3 DNA follows: TGTGCCAGCAGTTTAAAGTGGGAGACTGGTAATGAGCAGTTCTTC. Residues: CASSLKWETGNEQFF.

In this sample, this clonotype turned up many times. The V gene is TRBV5-1, the J gene TRBJ2-7; D ambiguous. This CDR3 is built from 15 residues. Deletions cut 0 bases from V and 0 bases from J, with 10 bases between. Per germline, CDR1 SGHRS and CDR2 YFSETQ. The CDR3 nucleotides are TGCGCCAGCAGCTTGGAAGGGTTCAGCTCCTACGAGCAGTACTTC. Residues: CASSLEGFSSYEQYF.

This clonotype came up a few times. CDR3 bases: TGTGCCAGCAGTTACGTAGTCGGACAGGGCGGCATTCAGTACTTC. This translates into CASSYVVGQGGIQYF. The gene calls are TRBV6-5 and TRBJ2-4, with 8 bases identical to TRBD1. J lost 9 bases, V lost 2 bases, and 9 bases had no gene match. The CDR3 has 15 residues. The V gene's germline CDR1 is MNHEY and CDR2 SVGAGI.

This clonotype has a count of ten or more. The chain uses TRBV20-1 and TRBJ2-1, with 8 bases fitting TRBD2. This CDR3 is built from 15 residues. The V gene end was trimmed by 6 bases and the J gene end by 1 base; junction bases not matched to a gene: 8. The germline V gene encodes CDR1 DFQATT and CDR2 SNEGSKA (reference sequence). As DNA, the CDR3 is TGCAGTGCCCCCCCGGGACTAGTTTCCTACAATGAGCAGTTCTTC. Amino acids: CSAPPGLVSYNEQFF.

This clonotype has at least ten counts. This chain joins TRBV7-2 and TRBJ2-1, with D perhaps TRBD2 (5 bases). The germline V gene has CDR1 SGHTA and CDR2 FQGNSA. This CDR3 is 15 amino acids long. The V gene lost 3 bases and the J gene lost 1 base, with 10 bases spanning the gap. The CDR3: CASSFGTGSYNEQFF. DNA for the CDR3: TGTGCCAGCAGCTTCGGAACGGGGTCCTACAATGAGCAGTTCTTC.

This clonotype was seen ten or more times. The chain is built from TRBV12-3 or TRBV12-4 and TRBJ1-5; the D is unclear. The length of the CDR3 is 14 residues. V was clipped by 4 bases and J by 7 bases, with 14 bases between them. CDR3 sequence: CASSSAGGSQPQHF. CDR3 nucleotide sequence: TGTGCCAGCAGTTCCGCGGGAGGAAGCCAGCCCCAGCATTTT.

This clonotype has more than one count but fewer than ten. This chain connects TRBV4-1 to TRBJ1-1, with a tentative D call TRBD1 (6 bases). This CDR3 is built from 13 residues. CDR1 is MGHRA and CDR2 is YSYEKL in the germline V gene. V lost 1 base, J lost 8 bases, and 11 bases lay in between. The CDR3 sequence is CASSQGRGAEAFF. The CDR3 DNA is TGCGCCAGCAGCCAAGGGCGGGGGGCAGAAGCTTTCTTT.

This clonotype was found many times. CDR3 sequence: CSALRVAGGNEQFF. CDR3 nucleotide sequence: TGCAGTGCCCTACGTGTAGCCGGGGGGAATGAGCAGTTCTTC. The chain employs TRBV20-1 and TRBJ2-1; 7 nucleotides align to TRBD2. There are 14 residues in the CDR3. The germline V gene encodes CDR1 DFQATT and CDR2 SNEGSKA (reference sequence). V was clipped by 6 bases and J by 7 bases; unmatched bases: 12.

This clonotype was counted ten times or more. This chain links TRBV5-5 with TRBJ2-7, with no clear D. V dropped 4 bases and J dropped 0 bases, with 5 bases sitting between them. The CDR3 has 12 amino acids. Germline values: CDR1 SGHKS, CDR2 YYEKEE (reference sequence). Here the CDR3 DNA reads TGTGCCAGCAGCCAGAGCTCCTACGAGCAGTACTTC. It encodes CASSQSSYEQYF.

This clonotype was counted at least ten times. The rearrangement links TRBV4-3 to TRBJ2-2; TRBD2 agrees at 9 bases. CDR1 is LGHNA and CDR2 is YSLEER in the germline V gene. The CDR3 runs 19 residues. V shed 0 bases, J shed 3 bases, and the junction held 11 bases outside the gene matches. Here the CDR3 DNA reads TGCGCCAGCAGCCAAGATCGGGAGGCGGGAGGGCTTTACACCGGGGAGCTGTTTTTT. It encodes CASSQDREAGGLYTGELFF.

The table lists this clonotype with a few counts. The V gene is TRBV14, the J gene TRBJ2-7; D remains unclear. The CDR3 is made up of 14 amino acids. The V end was cut by 4 bases, the J end by 2 bases, with 12 bases between. Germline CDR1 reads SGHDN; CDR2 reads FVKESK. This chain's CDR3 is CASSPLMVTYEQYF. CDR3 DNA sequence: TGTGCCAGCAGCCCTCTAATGGTAACCTACGAGCAGTACTTC.

The sample holds one count of this clonotype. The chain links TRBV28 to TRBJ2-7, with 10 positions matching TRBD2. The CDR3 spans 16 residues. V shed 5 bases, J shed 2 bases, and the junction held 9 bases outside the gene matches. Germline V gives CDR1 MDHEN, CDR2 SYDVKM. The DNA for the CDR3 is TGTGCCAGCAGTCAGGCTAGCGGGAGTATTGCCTACGAGCAGTACTTC. This translates into CASSQASGSIAYEQYF.